This T cell receptor (beta chain) was sequenced in a study of cytomegalovirus exposure and HLA in healthy donors. Turning to this clone: Its antigen is unidentified.

The J segment lost 6 bases and the V segment lost 5 bases, leaving 11 bases of the junction unmatched. The CDR3 totals 14 residues. CDR1 is SQVTM, CDR2 ANQGSEA, per germline. The PCR was carried out with 60 Vbeta primers and 13 Jbeta primers. Profiled with immunoSEQ multiplex PCR; TCRdb holds only in-frame clones, not every one. The table has about 150,000 clones, 80% to 85% seen once; the top ten hold approximately 1.2%. Points from the study as a whole: The classifier was said to identify cytomegalovirus status with high specificity and sensitivity. Certain sequence variants were highly shared and formed a cluster, and this cluster was likely a sequencing artifact.

This rearrangement joins TRBV29-1 to TRBJ2-3; 7 positions match TRBD2. This receptor was taken from a boy between 2 and 10 years old in good health and CMV-seronegative. The specimen was PBMCs. In DNA form, the CDR3 reads TGCAGCGTTCAGCGGGGCGGCGGGTCTGATACGCAGTATTTT. This gives the protein CSVQRGGGSDTQYF.